These T cell receptor beta chains were read from a single sample in a study of blood T cell repertoires in COVID-19. Repertoires were generated with immunoSEQ multiplex PCR, while TCRdb's copy carries only in-frame clones and drops some. The data show about 220,000 clones, approximately 88% seen once. The specimen sequenced was PBMCs or T cells enriched from blood (not recorded which). These receptors were obtained from a woman aged 25 to 39 with acute COVID-19. The CDR3 runs from the conserved cysteine through the conserved F or W. The D gene is left open where the match is weak. Clone size appears in some rows only: once, few, many, or a class for an expanded clone.

>18|TRBV4-1|.|TRBJ1-4|TRBD1
TGCGCCAGCAGCCCACAGCCAGCAGGGGGTTCTACTAATGAAAAACTGTTTTTT
CASSPQPAGGSTNEKLFF
>16|TRBV7-9|.|TRBJ2-3|.
TGTGCCAGCAGCCCAACAGGGTTAATAGGAACAGATACGCAGTATTTT
CASSPTGLIGTDTQYF
>16|TRBV5-1|.|TRBJ2-2|TRBD1
TGCGCCAGCAGCTCGACGGGACAGGGACTCACCGGGGAGCTGTTTTTT
CASSSTGQGLTGELFF
>13|TRBV7-2|.|TRBJ2-7|.
TGTGCCAGCAGCCTCCATGCCAGGGACGAGCAGTACTTC
CASSLHARDEQYF
>12|TRBV12-3/TRBV12-4|.|TRBJ1-1|.
TGTGCCAGCAGACAGGAGAACACTGAAGCTTTCTTT
CASRQENTEAFF
>15|TRBV11-2|few|TRBJ1-1|.
TGTGCCAGCAGCTCCCGGACAGCCTTTAACACTGAAGCTTTCTTT
CASSSRTAFNTEAFF
>18|TRBV19|.|TRBJ1-1|.
TGTGCCAGTAGTATAGATGACCCCACGACAGAGACGAACACTGAAGCTTTCTTT
CASSIDDPTTETNTEAFF
>14|TRBV7-6|.|TRBJ1-4|.
TGTGCCAGCAGCTTAGTTTACAGGGATGAAAAACTGTTTTTT
CASSLVYRDEKLFF
>15|TRBV11-2|.|TRBJ1-2|.
TGTGCCAGCAGCTTAAGCGACCGGCGCGGCTATGGCTACACCTTC
CASSLSDRRGYGYTF
>15|TRBV4-3|once|TRBJ2-1|TRBD2
TGCGCCAGCAGCCAAGACGGGGGAGGGTACAATGAGCAGTTCTTC
CASSQDGGGYNEQFF
>16|TRBV5-4|.|TRBJ2-2|TRBD2
TGTGCCAGCAGCTTGGGACTAGCGGGGACCACCGGGGAGCTGTTTTTT
CASSLGLAGTTGELFF
>12|TRBV10-3|.|TRBJ2-2|.
TGTGCCATCAGTGACGACACCGGGGAGCTGTTTTTT
CAISDDTGELFF
>15|TRBV9|.|TRBJ1-2|.
TGTGCCAGCAGCCCCCCCGCGGGGCCCAACTATGGCTACACCTTC
CASSPPAGPNYGYTF
>17|TRBV19|.|TRBJ2-1|TRBD2
TGTGCCAGTAGTATAAAGATGGGACTAGCGGGTACTAATGAGCAGTTCTTC
CASSIKMGLAGTNEQFF
>17|TRBV4-1|.|TRBJ2-7|.
TGCGCCAGCAGTCCAAGCCAAGAATCGGGGACTCGAAACGAGCAGTACTTC
CASSPSQESGTRNEQYF
>15|TRBV7-9|.|TRBJ2-1|.
TGTGCCAGCAGCCCCCCCGGGATTACCTCTAATGAGCAGTTCTTC
CASSPPGITSNEQFF
>14|TRBV9|.|TRBJ1-2|TRBD1
TGTGCCAGCAGGCGTTTCCGGGACAGGGGTGGCTACACCTTC
CASRRFRDRGGYTF
>14|TRBV19|.|TRBJ2-2|TRBD1
TGTGCCAGTGCAAGGACAGGGCAGTCCGGGGAGCTGTTTTTT
CASARTGQSGELFF
>15|TRBV19|.|TRBJ2-3|.
TGTGCCAGTAGTATTGCCCAGGCCTGGGAGGATACGCAGTATTTT
CASSIAQAWEDTQYF
>11|TRBV19|.|TRBJ1-3|.
TGTGCCAGTGACAGAGGAAACACCATATATTTT
CASDRGNTIYF
>15|TRBV6-5|.|TRBJ1-2|.
TGTGCCAGCAGTTACTCGACAGTCGGTAACTATGGCTACACCTTC
CASSYSTVGNYGYTF
>17|TRBV4-3|few|TRBJ2-3|TRBD2
TGCGCCAGCAGCAAGGGACTAGCGGGGAACCCCACAGATACGCAGTATTTT
CASSKGLAGNPTDTQYF
>15|TRBV7-9|.|TRBJ2-5|TRBD2
TGTGCCAGCAGCTTAGATGGGAGGGAATGGGAGACCCAGTACTTC
CASSLDGREWETQYF
>16|TRBV7-8|.|TRBJ1-6|TRBD1
TGTGCCAGCAGCTCAACCGGGACAGACTATAATTCACCCCTCCACTTT
CASSSTGTDYNSPLHF
>15|TRBV6-5|.|TRBJ2-7|.
TGTGCCAGCAGTTACTCGGGACAAAGGCTCTACGAGCAGTACTTC
CASSYSGQRLYEQYF
>15|TRBV11-3|.|TRBJ2-1|.
TGTGCCAGCAGCACAGACGCGGGGTTGTACAATGAGCAGTTCTTC
CASSTDAGLYNEQFF
>18|TRBV6-6|.|TRBJ1-4|.
TGTGCCAGCAGTCGATCCCCTACAGGGTTCGGTTCTAATGAAAAACTGTTTTTT
CASSRSPTGFGSNEKLFF
>14|TRBV19|.|TRBJ2-1|TRBD2
TGTGCCAGTAGTATCATACCGGGGGGGCATGAGCAGTTCTTC
CASSIIPGGHEQFF
>16|TRBV18|.|TRBJ2-7|TRBD1
TGTGCCAGCTCACCCATATCGGGACAGGGCTCCTACGAGCAGTACTTC
CASSPISGQGSYEQYF
>15|TRBV4-1|.|TRBJ1-6|.
TGCGCCAGCAGCCAGGCCAGGGGTCGCTATTCACCCCTCCACTTT
CASSQARGRYSPLHF
>15|TRBV5-1|.|TRBJ1-5|.
TGCGCCAGCAGCTTTTCCTCAGGGGAGGGGCAGCCCCAGCATTTT
CASSFSSGEGQPQHF
>13|TRBV29-1|.|TRBJ2-7|TRBD2
TGCAGCGTTAATAGCGGGGCACCCTACGAGCAGTACTTC
CSVNSGAPYEQYF
>12|TRBV7-2|.|TRBJ1-6|.
TGTGCCAGCAGCACTAGTAATTCACCCCTCCACTTT
CASSTSNSPLHF
>13|TRBV7-9|few|TRBJ2-7|TRBD1
TGTGCCAGCAGCGGACAGGTCTCCTACGAGCAGTACTTC
CASSGQVSYEQYF
>12|TRBV2|.|TRBJ2-5|.
TGTGCCAGCAGGGCCGATGAAGAGACCCAGTACTTC
CASRADEETQYF
>15|TRBV18|.|TRBJ2-3|TRBD2
TGTGCCAGCTCACCACCCGACGGGGAGGGAGATACGCAGTATTTT
CASSPPDGEGDTQYF